A selection of T cell receptor beta chains follows, all from one sample in a study of blood T cell repertoires in COVID-19. TCRdb's copy holds only in-frame clones and misses some; the assay was immunoSEQ multiplex PCR. There are under 50,000 clones in the sample; 86% occur only once, and around 5.2% lies in the top ten. The source material was peripheral blood. These receptors were taken from a man aged 35 to 55 with active COVID-19. The CDR3 runs from the conserved cysteine through the conserved F or W. Each record gives: V gene, CDR3 protein.

>TRBV29-1
CSVGGGGRTYNEQFF
>TRBV7-2
CASSLSPLVAGEQYF
>TRBV14
CASSPYRFQETQYF
>TRBV11-2
CASSTQAGTGELFF
>TRBV7-8
CASSILGASEPETQYF
>TRBV6-5
CASTRQSYEQYF
>TRBV18
CASSPGTSGFTDTQYF
>TRBV25-1
CASSFPGGTDTQYF
>TRBV7-8
CASSLDGSRGDTQYF
>TRBV27
CASSLDRAGANVLTF
>TRBV4-1
CASSQEPQGAGLAGVAVEQYF
>TRBV5-4
CASSLRGREQYF
>TRBV5-1
CASSGDSYNEQFF
>TRBV7-3
CASSLTSTAEAFF
>TRBV6-1
CASSELAGGSYEQYF
>TRBV5-1
CASSFGRGLTDYGYTF
>TRBV2
CASSDGSGRAETQYF
>TRBV5-1
CASSGDSYGYTF
>TRBV10-3
CASCPGKNEKLFF
>TRBV9
CASSPLRASYEQYF
>TRBV27
CASSLGGQHQETQYF
>TRBV30
CASWGGQGLKAGELFF
>TRBV5-1
CASSRGTSGRETQYF
>TRBV5-4
CASSPRAGGDEQYF
>TRBV14
CASSHGGEQYF
>TRBV11-2
CASSPEPTGAYGYTF
>TRBV10-3
CAIRQDSGREGYTF
>TRBV27
CASSPGTGVYEQYF
>TRBV6-5
CASSTDRAPGTQYF
>TRBV19
CASGGTSAPGNEQFF
>TRBV19
CASRRRGGDRGNEQFF
>TRBV5-4
CASRSGQASPGELFF
>TRBV15
CATSRDKGPSGRASYNEQFF
>TRBV5-1
CASSLGDRVGEAFF
>TRBV11-2
CASSLGDRTQETQYF
>TRBV5-8
CASSFEPAIDEQFF
>TRBV9
CASRGGQKWDYGYTF
>TRBV28
CASSGVTGFTEAFF
>TRBV7-9
CASSFEGVHGYTF
>TRBV29-1
CSVMTGTAGNTIYF